One and the same sample provided the 20 T cell receptor beta chains below, sequenced in a study of control samples from healthy donors and cancer patients. Method: immunoSEQ multiplex PCR; TCRdb's copy keeps in-frame clones and lacks some. The sample lists around 250,000 clones; more than 65% were seen once. Material for sequencing was PBMCs. These receptors all stem from a woman aged 55-69 years with lung cancer.

This clone was observed a few times. The V gene is TRBV5-1, the J gene TRBJ1-1; no clear D. The CDR3 is made up of 16 amino acids. Germline-derived CDR1 and CDR2 are SGHRS and YFSETQ. With 0 bases removed from V and 3 bases from J, the gap between germline ends came to 15 bases. The CDR3 DNA follows: TGCGCCAGCAGCTTGGCCGGGCAGTCGTTCGACACTGAAGCTTTCTTT. This codes for CASSLAGQSFDTEAFF.

The chain links TRBV5-4 to TRBJ2-7; D is perhaps TRBD1 or TRBD2 (6 bases each). CDR1 is SGHNT, CDR2 YYREEE, per germline (reference sequence). Trimming removed 4 bases from V and 2 bases from J, with 19 bases in between. The CDR3 length is 16 residues. The CDR3 sequence is CASSRPGAGDPYEQYF. DNA for the CDR3: TGTGCCAGCAGCCGACCGGGGGCAGGGGACCCCTACGAGCAGTACTTC.

This sequence joins TRBV28 and TRBJ1-2; 11 nucleotides line up with TRBD1. Trimming took 5 bases from V and 2 from J; bases not matched to a gene: 7. This CDR3 has 16 amino acids. The germline V gene has CDR1 MDHEN and CDR2 SYDVKM. The CDR3 loop is CASSVGGTGGNYGYTF. Written as DNA, the CDR3 is TGTGCCAGCAGTGTTGGGGGGACAGGGGGGAACTATGGCTACACCTTC.

The CDR3 nucleotides are TGTGCCAGCCCCCCTGAGGGCTACACCTTC. Translation gives CASPPEGYTF. V and J are TRBV11-2 and TRBJ1-2; D unclear. The V end lost 8 bases, the J end lost 8 bases, and 9 bases lay between the germline ends. CDR3 length: 10 residues. Germline V CDR1 and CDR2: SGHAT, FQNNGV.

The chain combines TRBV28 with TRBJ2-3; 12 bases align to TRBD2. The junction had 3 bases not matched to a gene; V was cut back by 4 bases and J by 4 bases. The CDR3 consists of 15 residues. Germline lookup yields CDR1 MDHEN and CDR2 SYDVKM. CDR3 residues: CASSSRLAGADTQYF. CDR3 sequence (DNA): TGTGCCAGCAGTTCCCGACTAGCGGGAGCAGATACGCAGTATTTT.

This clone was observed a few times. The chain combines TRBV10-2 with TRBJ1-2; possible D gene TRBD1, 5 bases. Germline assignment: CDR1 WSHSY and CDR2 SAAADI. Trimming pared 1 base from V and 4 bases from J, leaving 16 bases between. The CDR3 consists of 16 residues. The CDR3 is CASSEWGAGRGYGYTF. The DNA of the CDR3 is TGCGCCAGCAGTGAGTGGGGAGCAGGGAGAGGCTATGGCTACACCTTC.

This clone came up many times. The chain uses TRBV7-7 and TRBJ2-5, with 7 bases fitting TRBD2. Germline V gene data show CDR1 as SSHAT and CDR2 as FNYEAQ (reference sequence). J was trimmed by 5 bases and V by 2 bases; bases with no gene match: 11. CDR3 length: 16 amino acids. The CDR3 nucleotides read TGTGCCAGCAGCTTAAACGCGGCGGGGGACGGGGAGACCCAGTACTTC. It codes for CASSLNAAGDGETQYF. Using reference TRBV7-7 and TRBJ2-5 for the parts outside the CDR3, the full variable domain is GAGVSQSPRYKVTKRGQDVTLRCDPISSHATLYWYQQALGQGPEFLTYFNYEAQPDKSGLPSDRFSAERPEGSISTLTIQRTEQRDSAMYRCASSLNAAGDGETQYFGPGTRLLVL.

This chain uses TRBV7-9 with TRBJ1-2; D remains unclear. Germline-derived CDR1 and CDR2 are SEHNR and FQNEAQ (reference sequence). V was pared by 1 base and J by 3 bases, with 6 bases between. This CDR3 has 13 residues. The CDR3 region is CASSLGADYGYTF. Here the CDR3 DNA reads TGTGCCAGCAGCTTAGGGGCGGACTATGGCTACACCTTC.

The CDR3 loop is CASSPIGQGADEQYF. The DNA for the CDR3 is TGTGCCAGCAGCCCCATCGGACAGGGGGCCGACGAGCAGTACTTC. The chain combines TRBV7-9 with TRBJ2-7, with 11 bases aligning to TRBD1. The CDR3 runs to 15 residues. Looked up from germline, CDR1 is SEHNR and CDR2 is FQNEAQ (reference sequence). Losses at the gene ends were 5 bases for V and 5 bases for J; bases not matched to a gene: 8. Variable domain in full (rest from reference TRBV7-9 and TRBJ2-7): DTGVSQNPRHKITKRGQNVTFRCDPISEHNRLYWYRQTLGQGPEFLTYFQNEAQLEKSRLLSDRFSAERPKGSFSTLEIQRTEQGDSAMYLCASSPIGQGADEQYFGPGTRLTVT.

The rearrangement uses TRBV5-1 and TRBJ2-7; 9 bases fit TRBD2. The junction had 6 bases not matched to a gene; V was cut back by 3 bases and J by 2 bases. The germline V gene encodes CDR1 SGHRS and CDR2 YFSETQ. This CDR3 is 15 amino acids long. DNA for the CDR3: TGCGCCAGCAGCTCCGGCAGCGGGAGGCCCTACGAGCAGTACTTC. Protein sequence: CASSSGSGRPYEQYF.

CDR3 loop: CATSREGLWTGGQANYGYTF. In DNA form, the CDR3 reads TGTGCCACCAGCAGAGAAGGTTTATGGACAGGGGGCCAAGCTAACTATGGCTACACCTTC. The V and J genes are TRBV15 and TRBJ1-2; 11 positions agree with TRBD1. J was trimmed by 0 bases and V by 0 bases; bases with no gene match: 12. The CDR3 spans 20 residues. The germline V gene encodes CDR1 LNHNV and CDR2 YYDKDF (reference sequence).

The chain links TRBV4-2 to TRBJ1-5, with D unresolved. Trimming shortened V by 1 base and J by 0 bases, and 10 bases separated the two germline ends. The CDR3 covers 16 residues. CDR1 is LGHNA and CDR2 is YNFKEQ in the germline V gene. The CDR3, as DNA: TGTGCCAGCAGCCAAGGTAACGATTATAGCAATCAGCCCCAGCATTTT. It encodes CASSQGNDYSNQPQHF.

In this sample, this clone turned up once. The V gene is TRBV3-1 (or the pseudogene TRBV3-2), the J gene TRBJ1-1; no reliable D call. Trimming took off 3 bases at V and 1 base at J, with 18 bases between the two ends. CDR3 length: 17 residues. In germline, CDR1 is LGHDT, CDR2 YNNKEL (reference sequence). The CDR3 region has the DNA TGTGCCAGCAGCCAGGGAGGGAACTCGGTGGGGAACACTGAAGCTTTCTTT. Protein: CASSQGGNSVGNTEAFF.

This chain joins TRBV4-1 and TRBJ1-4; D unclear. V was pared by 0 bases and J by 0 bases, with 8 bases between. Germline V CDR1 and CDR2: MGHRA, YSYEKL. The CDR3 runs 16 residues. Written as DNA, the CDR3 is TGCGCCAGCAGCCAAGATGTGGCGGCAACTAATGAAAAACTGTTTTTT. Its protein product is CASSQDVAATNEKLFF.

This clone has more than one count but fewer than ten. V usage is TRBV10-3 and J usage is TRBJ2-1; the match to TRBD1 covers 12 bases. This CDR3 is 19 amino acids long. Germline trimming cut 4 bases from V and 2 bases from J; bases unmatched to any gene: 12. Germline values: CDR1 ENHRY, CDR2 SYGVKD. CDR3 sequence reads: CAISAARGDRGRPYNEQFF. The CDR3 DNA is TGTGCCATCAGTGCAGCTAGGGGGGACAGGGGGCGACCCTACAATGAGCAGTTCTTC.

CDR3 coding DNA: TGTGCCAGCAGTTTAGCTGGAGGCAACTCCTACGAGCAGTACTTC. It specifies CASSLAGGNSYEQYF. This chain connects TRBV28 to TRBJ2-7; D perhaps matches TRBD2 (5 bases). This CDR3 has 15 amino acids. The germline V and J ends were trimmed by 2 bases and 0 bases, with 11 bases remaining between them. Germline V gene data show CDR1 as MDHEN and CDR2 as SYDVKM.

This rearrangement joins TRBV5-1 to TRBJ2-7; 15 positions agree with TRBD2. The ends lost 4 bases at V and 4 bases at J; junction bases unmatched: 6. CDR1 is SGHRS, CDR2 YFSETQ, per germline. The CDR3 sequence is 16 residues long. In DNA form, the CDR3 reads TGCGCCAGCAGCCCTCTCGGGACTAGCGGGGGGTACGAGCAGTACTTC. Translation: CASSPLGTSGGYEQYF.

The J gene is TRBJ2-7, the V gene TRBV7-2, with 11 bases that match TRBD2. The CDR3 consists of 15 residues. CDR1 is SGHTA and CDR2 is FQGNSA in the germline V gene. The trim removed 3 bases at V and 3 bases at J, leaving 4 bases unmatched. The DNA for the CDR3 is TGTGCCAGCAGCTTGGGACTAGCGGCAAACTACGAGCAGTACTTC. Translation gives CASSLGLAANYEQYF.

This chain connects TRBV5-1 to TRBJ2-5, with TRBD2 matching 11 bases. CDR1 and CDR2 from the germline V gene are SGHRS and YFSETQ. Trimming at V came to 0 bases and at J to 3 bases, leaving 1 base not matched to a gene. This CDR3 has 15 residues. The CDR3 loop reads CASSLAGLAEETQYF. The CDR3 DNA reads TGCGCCAGCAGCTTGGCGGGACTAGCGGAAGAGACCCAGTACTTC.

The chain couples TRBV4-1 to TRBJ2-7, with 8 bases lining up with TRBD1. The CDR3 runs to 15 residues. Unmatched junction bases numbered 9, after V lost 5 bases and J lost 3 bases. Germline V gives CDR1 MGHRA, CDR2 YSYEKL. CDR3 in amino acids: CASSRASGQGYEQYF. In DNA, the CDR3 is TGCGCCAGCAGCAGAGCTTCCGGACAGGGCTACGAGCAGTACTTC.